Presented here are 31 T cell receptor beta chains from one specimen sequenced in a study of blood T cell repertoires in COVID-19. Sequenced by immunoSEQ multiplex PCR; TCRdb stores in-frame clones only, minus some. The repertoire includes about 120,000 clones, approximately 84% of them detected once, and 7.5% sits in the top ten. The sample consisted of peripheral blood. These receptors were collected from a man in his sixties or seventies with active or convalescent COVID-19.

This rearrangement joins TRBV7-2 to TRBJ2-7; 8 nucleotides agree with TRBD1. CDR3 length: 19 residues. J gave up 1 base and V 5 bases, and 19 bases lay outside the gene matches. In germline, CDR1 is SGHTA, CDR2 FQGNSA. The CDR3, as DNA: TGTGCCAGCAGCCAAATCGTCAGGGGGCAGTTGGCCGGGTCCTACGAGCAGTACTTC. This translates into CASSQIVRGQLAGSYEQYF.

This rearrangement joins TRBV7-3 to TRBJ2-1, with 8 bases aligning to TRBD2. V lost 2 bases, J lost 4 bases, and 7 bases stayed unmatched. The CDR3 contains 16 residues. CDR1 is SGHTA and CDR2 is FQGTGA in the germline V gene. The CDR3 DNA is TGTGCCAGCAGCTTAGCACTAGCGGACCGTTACAATGAGCAGTTCTTC. Amino acids: CASSLALADRYNEQFF.

This chain joins TRBV24-1 and TRBJ2-5; 9 nucleotides line up with TRBD1. The germline CDR1 and CDR2 sequences are KGHDR and SFDVKD. The CDR3 loop spans 16 amino acids. Unmatched junction bases numbered 10, after V lost 4 bases and J lost 5 bases. CDR3 amino acids: CATSDTSRTGDETQYF. The CDR3 DNA sequence: TGTGCCACCAGTGACACCTCTCGGACAGGGGATGAGACCCAGTACTTC.

This clone has a single count. The CDR3 DNA follows: TGTGCTATCAGGCCCTCTGGAGGCTATGGCTACACCTTC. Its translation is CAIRPSGGYGYTF. The chain joins TRBV27 to TRBJ1-2; no clear D. The germline V gene has CDR1 MNHEY and CDR2 SMNVEV (reference sequence). The CDR3 extends over 13 amino acids.

V is TRBV11-2 and J is TRBJ2-3; 10 positions match TRBD2. The V gene end was trimmed by 5 bases and the J gene end by 6 bases; junction bases not matched to a gene: 5. This CDR3 contains 14 residues. The germline CDR1 and CDR2 sequences are SGHAT and FQNNGV. Written as DNA, the CDR3 is TGTGCCAGCAGCGCTACTAGCGGGGTGGATACGCAGTATTTT. It specifies CASSATSGVDTQYF.

The V call is TRBV4-3, the J call TRBJ2-3, with 7 bases matching TRBD2. The CDR3 totals 17 residues. Trimming took 0 bases from V and 0 from J; bases not matched to a gene: 6. Germline V gene sequence: CDR1 LGHNA, CDR2 YSLEER. This CDR3 reads CASSQDPQRGSTDTQYF. CDR3 in DNA: TGCGCCAGCAGCCAAGATCCCCAGCGGGGTAGCACAGATACGCAGTATTTT.

The V gene is TRBV7-9, the J gene TRBJ1-1; D gene unclear. This CDR3 is 16 amino acids long. The V gene's germline CDR1 is SEHNR and CDR2 FQNEAQ (reference sequence). V lost 5 bases, J lost 0 bases, and 16 bases lay in between. CDR3 residues: CASSPHSSAMNTEAFF. As DNA, the CDR3 is TGTGCCAGCAGCCCCCACAGTTCTGCCATGAACACTGAAGCTTTCTTT.

The CDR3: CSAQGGNTIYF. The DNA of the CDR3 is TGCAGTGCGCAGGGGGGAAACACCATATATTTT. The V gene is TRBV20-1, the J gene TRBJ1-3; perhaps TRBD1 as D (6 bases). Trimming pared 6 bases from V and 4 bases from J, leaving 7 bases between. Germline loops: CDR1 DFQATT, CDR2 SNEGSKA (reference sequence). This CDR3 is built from 11 residues.

The rearrangement links TRBV15 to TRBJ1-2, with 9 bases lining up with TRBD1. V was clipped by 1 base and J by 7 bases; unmatched bases: 1. There are 13 residues in the CDR3. Germline CDR1 LNHNV, CDR2 YYDKDF (reference sequence). CDR3 in amino acids: CATSRGDRAGYTF. The CDR3 DNA sequence: TGTGCCACCAGCAGAGGGGACAGGGCTGGCTACACCTTC.

The rearrangement links TRBV4-1 to TRBJ1-1; 11 nucleotides line up with TRBD1. Germline-derived CDR1 and CDR2 are MGHRA and YSYEKL. This CDR3 has 16 amino acids. V dropped 4 bases and J dropped 5; count of bases not matched to a gene: 9. The CDR3 bases are TGCGCCAGCAGCCTAGGACAGGGGGCGGCGGGAACTGAAGCTTTCTTT. Translated: CASSLGQGAAGTEAFF.

The chain is built from TRBV19 and TRBJ1-5, with D perhaps TRBD1 (6 bases). The germline V gene has CDR1 LNHDA and CDR2 SQIVND (reference sequence). The germline V and J ends were trimmed by 3 bases and 5 bases, with 11 bases remaining between them. The CDR3 has 14 residues. The CDR3 DNA reads TGTGCCAGTAGTATGCGGGGGGCCTATCAGCCCCAGCATTTT. As protein: CASSMRGAYQPQHF.

The chain uses TRBV2 and TRBJ2-2; 9 bases match TRBD1. This CDR3 contains 15 residues. With 4 bases clipped from V and 4 bases from J, the junction kept 4 bases outside the gene matches. Per germline, CDR1 SNHLY and CDR2 FYNNEI. For the CDR3, the DNA is TGTGCCAGCAGTGGGACAGGGGCCGGCACCGGGGAGCTGTTTTTT. As protein: CASSGTGAGTGELFF.

The chain joins TRBV19 to TRBJ2-6; D remains ambiguous. This CDR3 spans 16 amino acids. The germline CDR1 and CDR2 sequences are LNHDA and SQIVND (reference sequence). Deletions cut 7 bases from V and 0 bases from J, with 13 bases between. CDR3 DNA: TGTGCCAGTACCCCGGCAGGCCACTCTGGGGCCAACGTCCTGACTTTC. It translates to CASTPAGHSGANVLTF.

This clone has more than one count but fewer than ten. The gene calls are TRBV4-1 and TRBJ1-2, with 7 bases aligning to TRBD1. This CDR3 comprises 15 residues. Germline V CDR1 and CDR2: MGHRA, YSYEKL. The V gene end was trimmed by 2 bases and the J gene end by 4 bases; junction bases not matched to a gene: 7. The CDR3 sequence: CASSQPGQRTYGYTF. DNA of the CDR3: TGCGCCAGCAGCCAACCGGGACAGAGGACCTATGGCTACACCTTC.

V usage is TRBV7-2 and J usage is TRBJ1-1; weak D call: TRBD1 (6 bases). The CDR3 sequence is 14 residues long. Germline V CDR1 and CDR2: SGHTA, FQGNSA. Between the trimmed V and J ends, which lost 0 bases and 1 base, there was a span of 6 bases. As DNA, the CDR3 is TGTGCCAGCAGCTTAGCGACAGGGAACACTGAAGCTTTCTTT. Amino acid sequence: CASSLATGNTEAFF.

This chain links TRBV7-2 with TRBJ2-2; 11 nucleotides line up with TRBD2. With V trimmed by 6 bases and J by 5 bases, 5 bases remained unmatched. The germline V gene encodes CDR1 SGHTA and CDR2 FQGNSA. The CDR3 has 15 residues. The CDR3 nucleotides are TGTGCCAGCAGTACGACTAGCGGGGTAACCGGGGAGCTGTTTTTT. Its protein product is CASSTTSGVTGELFF.

This rearrangement joins TRBV15 to TRBJ2-1, with 11 nucleotides matching TRBD2. CDR1 is LNHNV, CDR2 YYDKDF, per germline (reference sequence). V lost 0 bases, J lost 7 bases, and 8 bases stayed unmatched. CDR3 length: 17 residues. CDR3 in DNA: TGTGCCACCAGCAGAGATCATAGCGGGAGGGCCGGGAATGAGCAGTTCTTC. Translation gives CATSRDHSGRAGNEQFF. Looking up the rest from reference TRBV15 and TRBJ2-1 gives the full variable domain: DAMVIQNPRYQVTQFGKPVTLSCSQTLNHNVMYWYQQKSSQAPKLLFHYYDKDFNNEADTPDNFQSRRPNTSFCFLDIRSPGLGDTAMYLCATSRDHSGRAGNEQFFGPGTRLTVL.

The rearrangement uses TRBV5-1 and TRBJ1-1, with 7 bases matching TRBD1. The CDR3 runs 14 residues. The germline V gene encodes CDR1 SGHRS and CDR2 YFSETQ. V shed 4 bases, J shed 3 bases, and the junction held 6 bases outside the gene matches. The CDR3 sequence: CASSLTGTDTEAFF. CDR3 DNA: TGCGCCAGCAGCCTGACAGGGACGGACACTGAAGCTTTCTTT.

The rearrangement uses TRBV19 and TRBJ1-5, with a tentative D call TRBD1 (6 bases). The V end lost 3 bases, the J end lost 3 bases, and 15 bases lay between the germline ends. Germline values: CDR1 LNHDA, CDR2 SQIVND (reference sequence). This CDR3 contains 16 residues. The CDR3 loop reads CASSMVTGVNNQPQHF. The CDR3 DNA reads as TGTGCCAGTAGTATGGTGACAGGAGTCAACAATCAGCCCCAGCATTTT. Filled out from reference TRBV19 and TRBJ1-5, the complete variable domain reads DGGITQSPKYLFRKEGQNVTLSCEQNLNHDAMYWYRQDPGQGLRLIYYSQIVNDFQKGDIAEGYSVSREKKESFPLTVTSAQKNPTAFYLCASSMVTGVNNQPQHFGDGTRLSIL.

The chain uses TRBV6-5 and TRBJ1-2; 8 bases align to TRBD1. From germline, CDR1 is MNHEY and CDR2 SVGAGI. J gave up 2 bases and V 2 bases, and 7 bases lay outside the gene matches. CDR3 length: 16 residues. CDR3 sequence: CASSYPAGQENYGYTF. In nucleotides, the CDR3 is TGTGCCAGCAGTTACCCCGCGGGACAGGAAAACTATGGCTACACCTTC.

This chain uses TRBV6-5 with TRBJ1-1; 7 bases align to TRBD1. The CDR3 is 12 residues long. Germline V gives CDR1 MNHEY, CDR2 SVGAGI. Trimming cost V 10 bases and J 3 bases; bases outside gene matches: 5. The CDR3 loop reads CATHTGDTEAFF. DNA for the CDR3: TGTGCCACGCATACAGGGGACACTGAAGCTTTCTTT.

This clone came up once. The CDR3: CASSLNWGEKLFF. DNA of the CDR3: TGTGCCAGCAGCTTAAACTGGGGCGAAAAACTGTTTTTT. V usage is TRBV7-2 and J usage is TRBJ1-4; a weak D match, TRBD1 (5 bases). The CDR3 consists of 13 residues. V was cut by 2 bases and J by 8 bases, with 9 bases left in between. The germline gives CDR1 SGHTA, CDR2 FQGNSA.

V is TRBV11-2 and J is TRBJ2-3, with a possible D match to TRBD2 (5 bases). The germline V gene has CDR1 SGHAT and CDR2 FQNNGV. CDR3 length: 14 residues. V was trimmed by 1 base and J by 4 bases, leaving 9 bases between them. CDR3 residues: CASSLGGSPDTQYF. CDR3 in DNA: TGTGCCAGCAGCTTAGGCGGGTCCCCAGATACGCAGTATTTT.

This clone came up once. The chain combines TRBV27 with TRBJ1-2; weak D call: TRBD1 (6 bases). Trimming left V 8 bases short and J 5 bases short, with 9 bases between. The CDR3 consists of 11 residues. CDR1 is MNHEY and CDR2 is SMNVEV in the germline V gene (reference sequence). The CDR3 bases are TGTGCCAGCGGGCAGGGGTATGGCTACACCTTC. As protein: CASGQGYGYTF.

This sequence joins TRBV4-1 and TRBJ2-5, with D possibly TRBD2 on 6 matching bases. CDR3 length: 14 residues. The V gene lost 3 bases and the J gene lost 4 bases, with 12 bases spanning the gap. The germline gives CDR1 MGHRA, CDR2 YSYEKL. The CDR3 coding sequence is TGCGCCAGCAGCCACGGGGGTAGGGGAGAGACCCAGTACTTC. This translates into CASSHGGRGETQYF.

This chain uses TRBV5-1 with TRBJ2-5; possibly TRBD1 for D (6 bases). V lost 1 base to trimming and J lost 4 bases, with 14 bases between them. CDR3 length: 15 amino acids. The germline CDR1 and CDR2 sequences are SGHRS and YFSETQ. The CDR3 DNA reads as TGCGCCAGCAGCTTGATCACAGGGAGCAGAGAGACCCAGTACTTC. This encodes CASSLITGSRETQYF.

The V gene is TRBV7-9, the J gene TRBJ1-2, with a possible D match to TRBD1 (6 bases). Between the trimmed V and J ends, which lost 5 bases and 2 bases, there was a span of 12 bases. Germline-derived CDR1 and CDR2 are SEHNR and FQNEAQ (reference sequence). The CDR3 length is 14 residues. The CDR3 loop is CASSQNTGNYGYTF. As DNA, the CDR3 is TGTGCCAGCAGCCAGAACACAGGGAACTATGGCTACACCTTC.

The CDR3 bases are TGTGCCAGCAGCTACTCGGCCGGGACAGATACGCAGTATTTT. Translation gives CASSYSAGTDTQYF. This chain joins TRBV7-2 and TRBJ2-3; D call uncertain. The V end was cut by 4 bases, the J end by 3 bases, with 11 bases between. This CDR3 is built from 14 residues. CDR1 is SGHTA, CDR2 FQGNSA, per germline.

In this sample, this clone turned up a few times. Other DNA variants within this sample encode the same CDR3. The V and J genes are TRBV19 and TRBJ2-1; 10 nucleotides agree with TRBD1. The J segment lost 1 base and the V segment lost 5 bases, leaving 2 bases of the junction unmatched. Germline V gives CDR1 LNHDA, CDR2 SQIVND (reference sequence). The CDR3 covers 15 residues. In DNA form, the CDR3 reads TGTGCCAGTAGTGGGACAGGGGATTCCTACAATGAGCAGTTCTTC. Translating gives CASSGTGDSYNEQFF.

J is TRBJ1-4 and V is TRBV27; D may be TRBD1 (6 bases). With 5 bases removed from V and 1 base from J, the gap between germline ends came to 11 bases. CDR3 length: 15 amino acids. Germline values: CDR1 MNHEY, CDR2 SMNVEV (reference sequence). The CDR3: CASSTRGLTNEKLFF. The CDR3 DNA reads TGTGCCAGCAGTACCAGGGGTTTAACTAATGAAAAACTGTTTTTT.

This clone was counted once. The chain has TRBV28 and TRBJ2-7; no definite D call. V was pared by 1 base and J by 3 bases, with 7 bases between. This CDR3 has 13 amino acids. Germline loops: CDR1 MDHEN, CDR2 SYDVKM. The CDR3 spells CASSLFPDYEQYF. For the CDR3, the DNA is TGTGCCAGCAGTTTATTCCCAGACTACGAGCAGTACTTC.